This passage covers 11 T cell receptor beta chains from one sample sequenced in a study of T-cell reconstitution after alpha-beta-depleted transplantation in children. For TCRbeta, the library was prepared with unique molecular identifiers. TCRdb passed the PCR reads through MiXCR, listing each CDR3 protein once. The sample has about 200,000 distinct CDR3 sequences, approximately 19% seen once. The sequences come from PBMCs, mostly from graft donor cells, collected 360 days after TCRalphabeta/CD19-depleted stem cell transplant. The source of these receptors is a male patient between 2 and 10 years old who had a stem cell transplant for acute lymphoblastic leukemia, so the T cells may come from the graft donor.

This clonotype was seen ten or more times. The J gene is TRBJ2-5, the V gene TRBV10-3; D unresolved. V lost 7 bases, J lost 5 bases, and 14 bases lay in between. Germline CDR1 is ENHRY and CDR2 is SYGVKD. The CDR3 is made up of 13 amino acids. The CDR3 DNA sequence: TGTGCCATCACCGTGGACCCAATCGAGACCCAGTACTTC. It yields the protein CAITVDPIETQYF.

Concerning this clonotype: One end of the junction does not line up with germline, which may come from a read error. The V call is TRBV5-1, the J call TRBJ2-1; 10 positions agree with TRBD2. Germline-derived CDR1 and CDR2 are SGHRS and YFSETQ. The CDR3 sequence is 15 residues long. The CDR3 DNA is TGCGCCGGCAGCTTGGAACTAGCGGGGAACAATGAGCAGTTCTTC. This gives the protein CAGSLELAGNNEQFF.

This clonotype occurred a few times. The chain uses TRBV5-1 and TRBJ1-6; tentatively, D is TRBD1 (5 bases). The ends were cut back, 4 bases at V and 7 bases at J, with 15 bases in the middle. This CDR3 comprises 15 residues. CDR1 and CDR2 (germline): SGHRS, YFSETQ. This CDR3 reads CASSLEGWGNSPLHF. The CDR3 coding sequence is TGCGCCAGCAGCCTCGAGGGGTGGGGGAATTCACCCCTCCACTTT.

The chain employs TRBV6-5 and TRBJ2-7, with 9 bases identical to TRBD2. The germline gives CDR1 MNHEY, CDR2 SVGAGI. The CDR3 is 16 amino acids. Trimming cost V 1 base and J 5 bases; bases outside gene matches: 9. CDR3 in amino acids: CASSYFRGGAVHEQYF. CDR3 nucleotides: TGTGCCAGCAGTTACTTCCGCGGGGGGGCGGTTCACGAGCAGTACTTC.

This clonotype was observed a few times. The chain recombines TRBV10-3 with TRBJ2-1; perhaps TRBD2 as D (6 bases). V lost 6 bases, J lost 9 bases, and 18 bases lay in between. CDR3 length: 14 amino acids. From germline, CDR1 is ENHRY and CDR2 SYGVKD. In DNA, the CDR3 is TGTGCCATCAGGGCTAGCGCCGGGTACGGTGAGCAGTTCTTC. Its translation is CAIRASAGYGEQFF.

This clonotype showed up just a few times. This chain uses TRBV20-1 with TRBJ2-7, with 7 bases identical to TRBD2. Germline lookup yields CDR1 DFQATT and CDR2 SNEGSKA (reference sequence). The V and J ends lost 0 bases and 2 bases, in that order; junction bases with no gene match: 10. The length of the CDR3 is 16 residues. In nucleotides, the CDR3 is TGCAGTGCTAGAGAAGTGGGCGGGAGAACTGCCTACGAGCAGTACTTC. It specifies CSAREVGGRTAYEQYF.

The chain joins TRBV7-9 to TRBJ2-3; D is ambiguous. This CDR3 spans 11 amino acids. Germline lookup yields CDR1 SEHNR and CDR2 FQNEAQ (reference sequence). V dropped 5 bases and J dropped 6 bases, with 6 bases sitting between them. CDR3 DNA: TGTGCCAGCAGCCTCCAGGATACGCAGTATTTT. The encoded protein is CASSLQDTQYF. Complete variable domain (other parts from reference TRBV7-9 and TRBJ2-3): DTGVSQNPRHKITKRGQNVTFRCDPISEHNRLYWYRQTLGQGPEFLTYFQNEAQLEKSRLLSDRFSAERPKGSFSTLEIQRTEQGDSAMYLCASSLQDTQYFGPGTRLTVL.

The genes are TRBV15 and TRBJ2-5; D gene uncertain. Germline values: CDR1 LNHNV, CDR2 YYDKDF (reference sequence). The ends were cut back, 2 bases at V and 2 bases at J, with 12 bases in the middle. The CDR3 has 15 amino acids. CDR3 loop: CATSRLYGSQETQYF. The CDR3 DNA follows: TGTGCCACCAGCAGACTTTACGGATCTCAAGAGACCCAGTACTTC.

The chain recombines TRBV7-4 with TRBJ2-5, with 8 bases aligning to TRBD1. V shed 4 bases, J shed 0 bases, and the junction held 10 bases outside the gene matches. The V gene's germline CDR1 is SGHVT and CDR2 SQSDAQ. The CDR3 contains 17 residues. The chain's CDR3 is CASSYGTGRPNQETQYF. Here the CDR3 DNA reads TGTGCCAGCAGCTATGGGACAGGACGGCCCAACCAAGAGACCCAGTACTTC.

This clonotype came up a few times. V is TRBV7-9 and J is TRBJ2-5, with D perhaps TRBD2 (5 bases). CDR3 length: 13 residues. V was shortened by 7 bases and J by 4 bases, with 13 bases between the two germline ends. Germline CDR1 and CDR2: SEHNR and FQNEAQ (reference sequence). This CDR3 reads CASIEGLGETQYF. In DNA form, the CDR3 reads TGTGCCAGCATCGAGGGTCTAGGAGAGACCCAGTACTTC.

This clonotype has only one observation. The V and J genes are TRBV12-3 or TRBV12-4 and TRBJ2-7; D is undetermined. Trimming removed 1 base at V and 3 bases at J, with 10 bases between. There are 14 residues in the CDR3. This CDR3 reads CASSLVTGFYEQYF. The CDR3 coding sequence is TGTGCCAGCAGTTTAGTTACCGGTTTCTACGAGCAGTACTTC.